A single sample gave rise to the 6 T cell receptor beta chains below, sequenced in a study of CDR3 diversity in severe acne. TCRdb re-analysed the PCR reads in MiXCR, keeping a single row per CDR3 protein. The sample includes some 85,000 distinct CDR3 sequences, 45% to 55% of them seen just once. Sequencing was done on a sample of blood. Every receptor here comes from a male donor with severe acne vulgaris.

This clonotype was seen repeatedly, ten times or more. V usage is TRBV2 and J usage is TRBJ2-7; D call uncertain. The V and J ends lost 4 bases and 1 base respectively, with 8 bases between them. Germline V CDR1 and CDR2: SNHLY, FYNNEI. The CDR3 length is 13 residues. The DNA for the CDR3 is TGTGCCAGCAGTGCTTCTTTTTCCTACGAGCAGTACTTC. Protein: CASSASFSYEQYF.

At least ten counts were recorded for this clonotype. V gene TRBV5-1 combines with J gene TRBJ2-1; 8 bases are shared with TRBD2. The CDR3 is 15 residues long. Germline V gives CDR1 SGHRS, CDR2 YFSETQ. With 4 bases clipped from V and 4 bases from J, the junction kept 7 bases outside the gene matches. The CDR3 bases are TGCGCCAGCAGCAACTACGGGGGGGCGTACAATGAGCAGTTCTTC. This gives the protein CASSNYGGAYNEQFF.

A few counts support this clonotype. The chain joins TRBV24-1 to TRBJ2-5; 13 bases fit TRBD2. Per the germline V gene, CDR1 is KGHDR and CDR2 is SFDVKD. After removal of 4 bases from V and 1 base from J, the junction contained 5 bases not matched to a gene. CDR3 length: 17 amino acids. The CDR3 DNA reads as TGTGCCACCAGTGAGAAGTGGACTAGCGGGGGCCAAGAGACCCAGTACTTC. Translation: CATSEKWTSGGQETQYF.

Details on this clonotype: A much larger clone differs from this one at a single base, so this may be a read error. V and J are TRBV7-6 and TRBJ2-2; possible D gene TRBD1, 5 bases. Germline-derived CDR1 and CDR2 are SGHVS and FNYEAQ. The CDR3 covers 14 residues. The V and J ends lost 1 base and 3 bases respectively, with 6 bases between them. The CDR3 is CASSLEGYTGELFF. CDR3 nucleotide sequence: TGTGCCAGCAGCTTAGAGGGGTACACCGGGGAGCTGTTTTTT.

This clonotype occurred a few times. The chain is built from TRBV28 and TRBJ1-1, with 8 bases matching TRBD1. Germline V gene sequence: CDR1 MDHEN, CDR2 SYDVKM. V lost 4 bases to trimming and J lost 4 bases; unmatched junction nucleotides: 5. CDR3 length: 14 residues. The CDR3 sequence: CASSSRGRSTEAFF. The CDR3 DNA follows: TGTGCCAGCAGTTCCAGGGGGCGCAGCACTGAAGCTTTCTTT.

In regard to this clonotype: In this CDR3 the conserved last residue, phenylalanine or tryptophan, is missing, so a read error is likely. The chain uses TRBV7-8 and TRBJ2-2; 9 bases match TRBD2. Germline V gene lookup returns CDR1 SGHVS and CDR2 FQNEAQ. The CDR3 contains 16 residues. In DNA form, the CDR3 reads TGTGCCAGCAGCCTAGGAGGGACTAGCAGCATCGGGGGGCTGTTTTCT. This sequence encodes CASSLGGTSSIGGLFS.